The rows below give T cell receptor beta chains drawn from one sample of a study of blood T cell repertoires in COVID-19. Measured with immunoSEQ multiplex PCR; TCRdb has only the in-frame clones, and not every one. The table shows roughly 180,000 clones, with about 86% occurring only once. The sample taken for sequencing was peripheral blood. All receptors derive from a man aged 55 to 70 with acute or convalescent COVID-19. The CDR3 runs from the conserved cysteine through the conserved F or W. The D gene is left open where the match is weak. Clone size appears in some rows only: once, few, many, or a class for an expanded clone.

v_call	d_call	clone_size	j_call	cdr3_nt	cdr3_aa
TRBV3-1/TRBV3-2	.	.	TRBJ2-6	TGTGCCAGCAGCCCCCTCCGCTCTGGGGCCAACGTCCTGACTTTC	CASSPLRSGANVLTF
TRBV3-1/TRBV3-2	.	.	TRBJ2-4	TGTGCCAGCGGCGCGGGCGGGATGACCAAAAACATTCAGTACTTC	CASGAGGMTKNIQYF
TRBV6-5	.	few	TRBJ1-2	TGTGCCAGCAGCCCCGAGGTGTCAGGGAACTATGGCTACACCTTC	CASSPEVSGNYGYTF
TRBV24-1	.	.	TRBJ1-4	TGTGCCACCAGTGACCCAGGACCCGTTCGGGGTGAAAAACTGTTTTTT	CATSDPGPVRGEKLFF
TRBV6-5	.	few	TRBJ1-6	TGTGCCAGCAGCCCCCTGGGGGGGGGCGTCTCACCCCTCCACTTT	CASSPLGGGVSPLHF
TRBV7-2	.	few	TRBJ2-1	TGTGCCAGCAGCTTTTCCCTAGCAGTCAATGAGCAGTTCTTC	CASSFSLAVNEQFF
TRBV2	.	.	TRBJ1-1	TGTGCCAGCAGTGACGTCGGGAACACTGAAGCTTTCTTT	CASSDVGNTEAFF
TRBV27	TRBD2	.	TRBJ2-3	TGTGCCAGCAGTCCCAAAAGGCCTCGCGGGAGAATGACAGATACGCAGTATTTT	CASSPKRPRGRMTDTQYF
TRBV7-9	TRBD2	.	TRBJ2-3	TGTGCCAGCAGCTTGGGACTACCAATAGCAGATACGCAGTATTTT	CASSLGLPIADTQYF
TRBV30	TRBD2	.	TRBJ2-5	TGTGCCTGGAGCGGCGGGGGGCAGGCCCAAGAGACCCAGTACTTC	CAWSGGGQAQETQYF
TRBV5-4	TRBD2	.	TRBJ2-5	TGTGCCAGCAGCCCAGGAGGACTAGCGGGAGCAGGGGGCGGGGAGACCCAGTACTTC	CASSPGGLAGAGGGETQYF
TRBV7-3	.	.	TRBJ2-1	TGTGCCAGCAGCTTATCGACAGCAAGCTCCTACAATGAGCAGTTCTTC	CASSLSTASSYNEQFF
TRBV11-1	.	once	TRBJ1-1	TGTGCCAGCAGCTTATATGCAGGGAAGAGCACTGAAGCTTTCTTT	CASSLYAGKSTEAFF
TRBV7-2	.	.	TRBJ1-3	TGTGCCAGCGGAGGAGGAGAAAGAGTTCAGAGCTCTGGAAACACCATATATTTT	CASGGGERVQSSGNTIYF
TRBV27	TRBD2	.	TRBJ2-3	TGTGCCAGCAGTCTCGGACTAGCGGGGGTGGGCACAGATACGCAGTATTTT	CASSLGLAGVGTDTQYF
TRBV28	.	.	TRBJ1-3	TGTGCCAGCGCGGGGGCAGGGTTCTTCCGAAGCTCTGGAAACACCATATATTTT	CASAGAGFFRSSGNTIYF
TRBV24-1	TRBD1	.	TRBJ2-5	TGTGCCACCGGTAACTCAGGGGGCTCAGAGACCCAGTACTTC	CATGNSGGSETQYF
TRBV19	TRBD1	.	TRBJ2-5	TGTGCCACCAGTCCGGGACAGGCCCAAGAGACCCAGTACTTC	CATSPGQAQETQYF
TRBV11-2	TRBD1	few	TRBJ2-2	TGTGCCAGCAGCTCCCGGACAGGGAGGAACACCGGGGAGCTGTTTTTT	CASSSRTGRNTGELFF
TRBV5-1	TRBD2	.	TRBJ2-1	TGCGCCAGCAGCTTGGGGGTCGGGAGGGCCTCCTACAATGAGCAGTTCTTC	CASSLGVGRASYNEQFF
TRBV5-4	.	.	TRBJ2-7	TGTGCCAGCAGCCCGACAGGTATTGACGAGCAGTACTTC	CASSPTGIDEQYF
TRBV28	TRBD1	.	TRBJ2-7	TGTGCCAGCACCCCAGGGACAGGGGGTTACGAGCAGTACTTC	CASTPGTGGYEQYF
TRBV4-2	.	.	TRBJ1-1	TGTGCCAGCAGCCAAGATGGGGAGGGGGGTGAAGCTTTCTTT	CASSQDGEGGEAFF
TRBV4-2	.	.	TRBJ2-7	TGTGCCAGCAGCCAAGGAGCAGCGCCCGAGCAGTACTTC	CASSQGAAPEQYF
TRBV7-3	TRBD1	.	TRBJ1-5	TGTGCCAGCAGCCTCAGGGACAGGAAAGTAGGGTGGGGTGATAGCAATCAGCCCCAGCATTTT	CASSLRDRKVGWGDSNQPQHF
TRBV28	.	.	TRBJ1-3	TGTGCCAGCAGTCGGGGAGGAAAAGCTGGAAACACCATATATTTT	CASSRGGKAGNTIYF
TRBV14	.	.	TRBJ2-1	TGTGCCAGCAGCCAAGAAGGTGAAGCGGGTCGGTTCTTC	CASSQEGEAGRFF
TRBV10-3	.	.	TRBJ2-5	TGTGCCATCAGTGAGTGGCAGGGGGAGACCCAGTACTTC	CAISEWQGETQYF
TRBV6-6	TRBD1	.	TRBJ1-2	TGTGCCAGCAGCCCTGACAGGGGGGCGTACTATGGCTACACCTTC	CASSPDRGAYYGYTF